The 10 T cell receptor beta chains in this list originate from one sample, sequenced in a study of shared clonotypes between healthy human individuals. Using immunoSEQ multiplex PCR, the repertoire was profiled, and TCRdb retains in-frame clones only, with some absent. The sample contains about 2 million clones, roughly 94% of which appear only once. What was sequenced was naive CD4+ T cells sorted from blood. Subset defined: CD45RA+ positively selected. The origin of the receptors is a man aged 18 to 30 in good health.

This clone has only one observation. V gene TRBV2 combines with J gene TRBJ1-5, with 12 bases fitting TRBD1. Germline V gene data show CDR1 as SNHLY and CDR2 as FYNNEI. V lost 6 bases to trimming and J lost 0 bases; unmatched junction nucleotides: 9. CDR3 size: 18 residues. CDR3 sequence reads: CASREPGQGAFSNQPQHF. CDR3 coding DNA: TGTGCCAGCAGAGAACCGGGACAGGGGGCTTTTAGCAATCAGCCCCAGCATTTT.

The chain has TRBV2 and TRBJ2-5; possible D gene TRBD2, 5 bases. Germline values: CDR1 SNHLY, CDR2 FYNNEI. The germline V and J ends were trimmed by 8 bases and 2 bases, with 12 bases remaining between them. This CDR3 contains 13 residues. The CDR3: CASGSDQQETQYF. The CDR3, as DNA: TGTGCCAGCGGTAGCGACCAGCAAGAGACCCAGTACTTC.

The CDR3 is CASRGQGGNEKLFF. The DNA of the CDR3 is TGCGCCAGCAGAGGACAGGGTGGTAATGAAAAACTGTTTTTT. V usage is TRBV5-1 and J usage is TRBJ1-4; the match to TRBD1 covers 8 bases. Trimming took 5 bases from V and 4 from J; bases not matched to a gene: 4. The CDR3 loop spans 14 amino acids. CDR1 and CDR2 (germline): SGHRS, YFSETQ.

CDR3 protein: CASSNSRNQPQHF. The CDR3 DNA follows: TGTGCCAGCAGTAACAGCCGCAATCAGCCCCAGCATTTT. The chain is built from TRBV28 and TRBJ1-5; no clear D gene. V lost 5 bases and J lost 2, with 7 bases in between. The CDR3 has 13 amino acids. Germline CDR1 is MDHEN and CDR2 is SYDVKM. Full variable domain (outside the CDR3, taken from reference TRBV28 and TRBJ1-5): DVKVTQSSRYLVKRTGEKVFLECVQDMDHENMFWYRQDPGLGLRLIYFSYDVKMKEKGDIPEGYSVSREKKERFSLILESASTNQTSMYLCASSNSRNQPQHFGDGTRLSIL.

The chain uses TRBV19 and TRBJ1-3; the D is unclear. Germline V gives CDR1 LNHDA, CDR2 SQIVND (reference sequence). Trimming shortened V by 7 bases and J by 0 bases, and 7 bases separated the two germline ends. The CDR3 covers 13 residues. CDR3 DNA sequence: TGTGCCAGTATAGACAACTCTGGAAACACCATATATTTT. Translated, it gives CASIDNSGNTIYF.

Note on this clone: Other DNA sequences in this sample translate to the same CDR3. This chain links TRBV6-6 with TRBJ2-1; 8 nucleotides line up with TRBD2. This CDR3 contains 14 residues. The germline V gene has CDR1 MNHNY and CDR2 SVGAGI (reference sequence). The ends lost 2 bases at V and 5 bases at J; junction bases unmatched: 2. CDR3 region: CASSYPGGDNEQFF. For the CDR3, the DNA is TGTGCCAGCAGTTACCCGGGGGGGGACAATGAGCAGTTCTTC.

CDR3 in amino acids: CASSPSSGNEQFF. The CDR3 coding sequence is TGTGCCAGCAGCCCCAGTAGCGGGAATGAGCAGTTCTTC. The chain carries TRBV7-2 and TRBJ2-1; 7 bases are a match to TRBD2. The CDR3 loop spans 13 amino acids. The V gene's germline CDR1 is SGHTA and CDR2 FQGNSA. The J segment lost 7 bases and the V segment lost 5 bases, leaving 5 bases of the junction unmatched.

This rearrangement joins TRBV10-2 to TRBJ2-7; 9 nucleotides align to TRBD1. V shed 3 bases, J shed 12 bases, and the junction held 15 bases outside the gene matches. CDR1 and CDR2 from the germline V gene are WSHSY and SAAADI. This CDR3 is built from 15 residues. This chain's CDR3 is CASSDTPGTGPLRYF. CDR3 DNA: TGCGCCAGCAGTGATACACCCGGGACAGGGCCCCTCAGGTACTTC.

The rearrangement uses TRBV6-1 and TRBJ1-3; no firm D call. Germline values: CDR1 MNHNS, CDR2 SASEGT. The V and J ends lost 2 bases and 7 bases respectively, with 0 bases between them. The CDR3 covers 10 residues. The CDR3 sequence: CASSENTIYF. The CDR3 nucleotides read TGTGCCAGCAGTGAAAACACCATATATTTT.

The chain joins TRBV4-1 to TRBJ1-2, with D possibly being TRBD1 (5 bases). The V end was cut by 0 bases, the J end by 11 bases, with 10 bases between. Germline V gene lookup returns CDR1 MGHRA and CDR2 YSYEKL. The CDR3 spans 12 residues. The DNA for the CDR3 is TGCGCCAGCAGCCAAGAGGGGGAAGGGTACACCTTC. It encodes CASSQEGEGYTF.